The present T cell receptor (beta chain) was sequenced within a study of CD8 T cells in ankylosing spondylitis. Study-level findings and limits: Disease-linked clones, CD8+, were relatively rare in peripheral blood. Characteristic, it appeared, of ankylosing spondylitis blood was a TCR beta motif of fewer than 10 highly homologous variants.

The sample holds a few counts of this clonotype. Its cognate antigen is unknown. Preparation of TCR beta libraries was done by quantitative 5'-RACE with molecular barcodes. TCRdb re-analysed the 5' RACE reads in MiXCR, keeping a single row per CDR3 protein. The sample carries hundreds of thousands of distinct CDR3 sequences, about 12% recorded once. Germline CDR1 and CDR2: KGHDR and SFDVKD. Trimming shortened V by 9 bases and J by 1 base, and 18 bases separated the two germline ends. The length of the CDR3 is 16 residues. The chain recombines TRBV24-1 with TRBJ1-5; TRBD1 might be the D (6 bases). Sequenced sample: blood, either unsorted or a sorted T cell fraction (not recorded which). This sequence was found in a male donor with ankylosing spondylitis. The CDR3 DNA reads as TGTGCCACCGGGAGTTGGACAGAAAGGAGCAATCAGCCCCAGCATTTT. Protein product: CATGSWTERSNQPQHF.